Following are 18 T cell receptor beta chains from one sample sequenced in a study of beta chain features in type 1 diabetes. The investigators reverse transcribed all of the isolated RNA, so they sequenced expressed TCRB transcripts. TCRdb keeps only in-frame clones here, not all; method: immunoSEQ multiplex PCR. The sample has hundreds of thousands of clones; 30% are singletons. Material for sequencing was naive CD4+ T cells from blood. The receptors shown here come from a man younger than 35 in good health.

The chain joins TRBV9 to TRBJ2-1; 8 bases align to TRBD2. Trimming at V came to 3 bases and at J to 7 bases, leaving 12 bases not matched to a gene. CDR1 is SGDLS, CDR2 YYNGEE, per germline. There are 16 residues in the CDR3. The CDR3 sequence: CASSERAGVFQNEQFF. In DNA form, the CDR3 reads TGTGCCAGCAGCGAAAGAGCGGGAGTCTTCCAAAATGAGCAGTTCTTC.

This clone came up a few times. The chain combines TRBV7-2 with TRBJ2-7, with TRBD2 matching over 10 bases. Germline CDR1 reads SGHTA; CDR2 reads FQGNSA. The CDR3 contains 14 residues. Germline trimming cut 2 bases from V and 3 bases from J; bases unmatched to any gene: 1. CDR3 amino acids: CASSLPSGSYEQYF. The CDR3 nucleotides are TGTGCCAGCAGCTTACCTAGCGGGAGCTACGAGCAGTACTTC.

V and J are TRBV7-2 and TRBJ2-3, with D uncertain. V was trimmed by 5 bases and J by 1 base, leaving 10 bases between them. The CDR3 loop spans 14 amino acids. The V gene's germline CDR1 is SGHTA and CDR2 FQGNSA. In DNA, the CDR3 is TGTGCCAGCAGCCCGAACATCGGCACAGATACGCAGTATTTT. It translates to CASSPNIGTDTQYF.

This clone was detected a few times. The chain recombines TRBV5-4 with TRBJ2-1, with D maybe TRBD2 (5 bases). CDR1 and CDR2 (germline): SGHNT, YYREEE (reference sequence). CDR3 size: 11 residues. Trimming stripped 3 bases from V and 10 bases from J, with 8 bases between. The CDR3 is CASSSPGEQFF. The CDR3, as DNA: TGTGCCAGCAGCTCTCCGGGAGAGCAGTTCTTC. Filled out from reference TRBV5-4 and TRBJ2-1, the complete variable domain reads ETGVTQSPTHLIKTRGQQVTLRCSSQSGHNTVSWYQQALGQGPQFIFQYYREEENGRGNFPPRFSGLQFPNYSSELNVNALELDDSALYLCASSSPGEQFFGPGTRLTVL.

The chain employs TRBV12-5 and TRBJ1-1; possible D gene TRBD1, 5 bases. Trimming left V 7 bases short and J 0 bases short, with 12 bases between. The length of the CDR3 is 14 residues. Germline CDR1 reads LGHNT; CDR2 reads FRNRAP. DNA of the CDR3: TGTGCTAGTGTTACAGGAACGATGAACACTGAAGCTTTCTTT. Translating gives CASVTGTMNTEAFF.

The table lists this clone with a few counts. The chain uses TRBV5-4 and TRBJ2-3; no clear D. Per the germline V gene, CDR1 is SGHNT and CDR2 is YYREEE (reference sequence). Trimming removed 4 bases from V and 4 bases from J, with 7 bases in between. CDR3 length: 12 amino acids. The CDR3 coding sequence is TGTGCCAGCAGCACCGGACCAGATACGCAGTATTTT. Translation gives CASSTGPDTQYF.

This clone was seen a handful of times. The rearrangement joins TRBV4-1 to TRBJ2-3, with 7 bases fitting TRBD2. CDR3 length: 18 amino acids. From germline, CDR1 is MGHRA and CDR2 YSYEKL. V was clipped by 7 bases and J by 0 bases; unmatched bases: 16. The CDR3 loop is CASKGGMAGATSTDTQYF. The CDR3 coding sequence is TGCGCCAGCAAAGGAGGTATGGCGGGAGCTACTAGCACAGATACGCAGTATTTT.

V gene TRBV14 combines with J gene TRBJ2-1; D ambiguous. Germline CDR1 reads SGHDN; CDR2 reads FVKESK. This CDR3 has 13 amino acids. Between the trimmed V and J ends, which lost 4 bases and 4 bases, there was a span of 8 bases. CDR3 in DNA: TGTGCCAGCAGCCGGACCAGATACAATGAGCAGTTCTTC. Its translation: CASSRTRYNEQFF.

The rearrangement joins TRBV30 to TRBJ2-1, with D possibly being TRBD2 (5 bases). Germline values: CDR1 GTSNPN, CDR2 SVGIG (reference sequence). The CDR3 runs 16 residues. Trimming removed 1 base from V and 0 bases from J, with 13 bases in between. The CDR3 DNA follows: TGTGCCTGGAGTGCCCCGCGGAGGAGCTCCTACAATGAGCAGTTCTTC. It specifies CAWSAPRRSSYNEQFF.

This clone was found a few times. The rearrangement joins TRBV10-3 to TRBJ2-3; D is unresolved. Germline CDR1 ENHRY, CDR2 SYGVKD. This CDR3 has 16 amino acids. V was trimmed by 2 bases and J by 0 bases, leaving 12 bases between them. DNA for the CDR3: TGTGCCATCAGTGAGACGGCTAGTACTAGCACAGATACGCAGTATTTT. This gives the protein CAISETASTSTDTQYF.

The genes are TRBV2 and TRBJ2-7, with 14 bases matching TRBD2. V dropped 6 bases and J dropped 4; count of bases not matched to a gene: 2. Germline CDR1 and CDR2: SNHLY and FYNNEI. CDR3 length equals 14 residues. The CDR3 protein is CASRGLAGVYEQYF. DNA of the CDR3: TGTGCCAGCAGGGGACTAGCGGGAGTATACGAGCAGTACTTC.

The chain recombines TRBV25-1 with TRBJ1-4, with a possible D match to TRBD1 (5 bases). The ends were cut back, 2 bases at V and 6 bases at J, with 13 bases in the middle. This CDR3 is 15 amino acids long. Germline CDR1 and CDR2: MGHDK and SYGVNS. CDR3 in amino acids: CASSEVRGSDEKLFF. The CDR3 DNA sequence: TGTGCCAGCAGTGAAGTGCGGGGGAGCGATGAAAAACTGTTTTTT.

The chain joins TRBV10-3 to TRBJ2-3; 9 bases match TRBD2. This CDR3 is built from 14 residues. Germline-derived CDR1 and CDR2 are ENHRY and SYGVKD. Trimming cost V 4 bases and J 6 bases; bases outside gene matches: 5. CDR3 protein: CAISGRLADDTQYF. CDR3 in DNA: TGTGCCATCAGTGGGCGACTAGCGGACGATACGCAGTATTTT.

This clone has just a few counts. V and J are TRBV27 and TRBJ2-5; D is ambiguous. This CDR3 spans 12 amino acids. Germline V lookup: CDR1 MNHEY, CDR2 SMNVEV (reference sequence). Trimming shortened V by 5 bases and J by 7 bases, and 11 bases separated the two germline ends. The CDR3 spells CASSPRYGTQYF. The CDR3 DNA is TGTGCCAGCAGTCCTCGGTATGGGACCCAGTACTTC.

The CDR3 DNA reads as TGCAGCGTGGATCCGGGACAGGGAACGGGGGAGCAGTTCTTC. This encodes CSVDPGQGTGEQFF. The V call is TRBV29-1, the J call TRBJ2-1; TRBD1 matches at 9 bases. CDR1 is SQVTM and CDR2 is ANQGSEA in the germline V gene. The CDR3 runs to 14 residues. V trimming: 6 bases; J trimming: 10 bases; junction bases outside the gene matches: 13.

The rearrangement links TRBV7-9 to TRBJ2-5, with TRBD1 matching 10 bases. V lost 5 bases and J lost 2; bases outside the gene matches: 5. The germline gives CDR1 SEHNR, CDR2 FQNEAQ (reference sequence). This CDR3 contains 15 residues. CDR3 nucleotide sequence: TGTGCCAGCAGCAGGGGACAGGGGACTCAAGAGACCCAGTACTTC. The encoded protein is CASSRGQGTQETQYF.

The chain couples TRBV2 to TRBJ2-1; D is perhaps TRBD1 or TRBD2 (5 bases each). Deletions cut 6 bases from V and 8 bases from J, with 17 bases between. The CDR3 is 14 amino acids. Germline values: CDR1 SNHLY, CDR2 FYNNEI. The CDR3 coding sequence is TGTGCCAGCAGCCCCGGGACCTTAGGGGATGAGCAGTTCTTC. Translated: CASSPGTLGDEQFF.

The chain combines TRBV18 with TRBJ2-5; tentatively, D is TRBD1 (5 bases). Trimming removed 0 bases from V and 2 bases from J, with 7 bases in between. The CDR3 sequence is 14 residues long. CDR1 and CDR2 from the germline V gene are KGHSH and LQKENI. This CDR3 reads CASSPPNRQETQYF. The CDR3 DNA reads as TGTGCCAGCTCACCACCGAACAGGCAAGAGACCCAGTACTTC.